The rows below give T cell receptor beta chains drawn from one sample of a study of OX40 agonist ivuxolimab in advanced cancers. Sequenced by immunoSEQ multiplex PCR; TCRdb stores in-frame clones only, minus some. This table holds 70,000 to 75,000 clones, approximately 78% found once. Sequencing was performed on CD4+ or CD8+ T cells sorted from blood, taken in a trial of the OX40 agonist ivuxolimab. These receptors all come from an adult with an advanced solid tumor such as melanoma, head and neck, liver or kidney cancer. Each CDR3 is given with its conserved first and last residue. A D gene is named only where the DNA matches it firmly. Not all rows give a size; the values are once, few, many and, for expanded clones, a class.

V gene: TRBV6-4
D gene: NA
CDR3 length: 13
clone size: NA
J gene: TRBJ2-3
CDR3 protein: CASSDWPDHTQYF
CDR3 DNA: TGTGCCAGCAGTGATTGGCCGGACCATACGCAGTATTTT

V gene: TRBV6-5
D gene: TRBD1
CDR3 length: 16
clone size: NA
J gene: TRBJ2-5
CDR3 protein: CASSYLGTGQGETQYF
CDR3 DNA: TGTGCCAGCAGTTACTTGGGGACAGGACAAGGAGAGACCCAGTACTTC

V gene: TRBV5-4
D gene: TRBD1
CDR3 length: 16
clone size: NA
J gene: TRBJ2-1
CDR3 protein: CASSPTGQTSYNEQFF
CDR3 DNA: TGTGCCAGCAGCCCCACGGGACAGACCTCCTACAATGAGCAGTTCTTC

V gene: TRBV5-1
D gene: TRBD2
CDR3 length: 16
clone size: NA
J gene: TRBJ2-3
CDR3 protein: CASSLGTSGSGDTQYF
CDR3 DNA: TGCGCCAGCAGCCTTGGGACTAGCGGGAGCGGCGATACGCAGTATTTT

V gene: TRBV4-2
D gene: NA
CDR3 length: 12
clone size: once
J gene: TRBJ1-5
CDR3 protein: CASSPSRQPQHF
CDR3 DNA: TGTGCCAGCAGCCCGTCTAGGCAGCCCCAGCATTTT

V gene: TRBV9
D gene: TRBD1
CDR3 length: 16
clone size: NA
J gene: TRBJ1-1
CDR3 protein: CASSLTAQGRSTEAFF
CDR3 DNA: TGTGCCAGCAGCTTAACCGCACAGGGGAGAAGCACTGAAGCTTTCTTT

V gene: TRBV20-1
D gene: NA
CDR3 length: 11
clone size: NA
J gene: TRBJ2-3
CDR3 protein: CSAATTDTQYF
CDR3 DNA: TGCAGTGCAGCCACTACCGATACGCAGTATTTT

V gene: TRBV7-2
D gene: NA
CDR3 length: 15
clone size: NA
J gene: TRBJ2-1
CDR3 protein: CASSLQLGPDNEQFF
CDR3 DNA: TGTGCCAGCAGCCTACAACTCGGGCCAGACAATGAGCAGTTCTTC

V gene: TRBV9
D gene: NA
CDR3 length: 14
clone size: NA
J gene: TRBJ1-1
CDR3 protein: CASSVLTGNTEAFF
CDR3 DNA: TGTGCCAGCAGCGTCCTGACAGGGAACACTGAAGCTTTCTTT

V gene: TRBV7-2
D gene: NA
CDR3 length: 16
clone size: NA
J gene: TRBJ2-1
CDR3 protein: CASSLEGTQTYNEQFF
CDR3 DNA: TGTGCCAGCAGCTTAGAGGGCACGCAGACCTACAATGAGCAGTTCTTC

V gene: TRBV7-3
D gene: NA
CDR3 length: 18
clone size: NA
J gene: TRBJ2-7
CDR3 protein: CASSLCHLRGTIGYEQYF
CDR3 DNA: TGTGCCAGCAGCTTGTGCCACCTGAGGGGGACCATAGGATACGAGCAGTACTTC

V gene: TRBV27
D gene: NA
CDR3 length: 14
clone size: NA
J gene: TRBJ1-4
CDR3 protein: CASSDSRTNEKLFF
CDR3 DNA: TGTGCCAGCAGCGACAGCCGAACTAATGAAAAACTGTTTTTT

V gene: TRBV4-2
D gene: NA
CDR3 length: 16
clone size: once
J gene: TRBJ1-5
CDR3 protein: CASSQDGDTKNQPQHF
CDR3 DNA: TGTGCCAGCAGCCAAGATGGGGACACAAAAAATCAGCCCCAGCATTTT

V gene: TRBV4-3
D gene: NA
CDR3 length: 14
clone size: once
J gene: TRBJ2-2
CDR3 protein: CASSQDTYTGELFF
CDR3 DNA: TGCGCCAGCAGCCAAGACACGTACACCGGGGAGCTGTTTTTT

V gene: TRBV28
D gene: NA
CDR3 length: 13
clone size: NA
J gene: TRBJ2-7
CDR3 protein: CASKEDGSYEQYF
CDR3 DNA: TGTGCCAGCAAGGAGGACGGCTCCTACGAGCAGTACTTC

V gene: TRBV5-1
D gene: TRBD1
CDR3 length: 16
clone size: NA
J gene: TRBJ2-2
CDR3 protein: CASSPTGQGDTGELFF
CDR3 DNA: TGCGCCAGCAGCCCCACAGGACAGGGGGACACCGGGGAGCTGTTTTTT

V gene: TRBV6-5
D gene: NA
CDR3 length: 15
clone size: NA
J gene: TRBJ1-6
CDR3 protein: CASRAQGHGGSPLHF
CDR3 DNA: TGTGCCAGCAGAGCTCAGGGACACGGTGGTTCACCCCTCCACTTT

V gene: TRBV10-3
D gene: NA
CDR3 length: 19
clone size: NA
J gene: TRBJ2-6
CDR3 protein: CAISESTGTSASGANVLTF
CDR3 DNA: TGTGCCATCAGTGAGTCAACGGGGACTTCTGCGTCTGGGGCCAACGTCCTGACTTTC

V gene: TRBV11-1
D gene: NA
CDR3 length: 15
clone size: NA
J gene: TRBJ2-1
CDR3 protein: CASSLGGRQYNEQFF
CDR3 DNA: TGTGCCAGCTCCTTGGGGGGACGCCAGTACAATGAGCAGTTCTTC

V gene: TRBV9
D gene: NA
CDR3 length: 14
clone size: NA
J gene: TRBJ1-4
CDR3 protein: CASSVGAGNEKLFF
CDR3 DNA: TGTGCCAGCAGCGTAGGGGCAGGAAATGAGAAACTGTTTTTT

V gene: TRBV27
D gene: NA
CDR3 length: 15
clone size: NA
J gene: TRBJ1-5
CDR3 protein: CASSLWGYSNQPQHF
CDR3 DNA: TGTGCCAGCAGTTTATGGGGCTATAGCAATCAGCCCCAGCATTTT

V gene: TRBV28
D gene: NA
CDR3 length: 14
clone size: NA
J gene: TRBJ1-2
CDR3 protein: CASSPGTVNYGYTF
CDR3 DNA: TGTGCCAGCAGTCCCGGGACGGTTAACTATGGCTACACCTTC

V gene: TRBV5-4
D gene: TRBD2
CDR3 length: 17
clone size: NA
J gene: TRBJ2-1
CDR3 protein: CASSLEASGGAVDEQFF
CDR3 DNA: TGTGCCAGCAGCTTGGAGGCTAGCGGGGGGGCGGTCGATGAGCAGTTCTTC

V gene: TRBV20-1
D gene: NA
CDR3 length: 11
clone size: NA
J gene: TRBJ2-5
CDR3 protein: CSAPKGETQYF
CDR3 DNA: TGCAGTGCCCCTAAGGGGGAGACCCAGTACTTC

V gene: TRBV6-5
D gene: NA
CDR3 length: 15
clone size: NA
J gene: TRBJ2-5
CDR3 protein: CASSPSNGREETQYF
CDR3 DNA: TGTGCCAGCAGTCCCTCAAATGGCAGGGAGGAGACCCAGTACTTC

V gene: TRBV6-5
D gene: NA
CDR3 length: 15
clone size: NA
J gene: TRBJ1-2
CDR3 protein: CASRRVSERTYGYTF
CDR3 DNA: TGTGCCAGCAGGAGGGTTTCGGAAAGGACGTATGGCTACACCTTC

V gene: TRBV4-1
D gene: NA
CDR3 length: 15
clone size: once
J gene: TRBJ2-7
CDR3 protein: CASSLFGDGRDGQYF
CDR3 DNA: TGCGCCAGCAGCCTTTTTGGGGACGGTAGGGATGGGCAGTACTTC

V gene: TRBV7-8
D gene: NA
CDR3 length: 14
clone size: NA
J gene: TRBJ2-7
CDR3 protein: CASSFSGGEYEQYF
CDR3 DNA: TGTGCCAGCAGCTTCTCTGGAGGGGAGTACGAGCAGTACTTC

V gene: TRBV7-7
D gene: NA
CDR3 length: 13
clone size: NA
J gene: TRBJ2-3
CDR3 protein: CASSLSGTDTQYF
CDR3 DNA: TGTGCCAGCAGCTTATCGGGCACAGATACGCAGTATTTT

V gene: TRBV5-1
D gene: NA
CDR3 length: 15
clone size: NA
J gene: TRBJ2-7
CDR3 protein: CASSFFSEGSYEQYF
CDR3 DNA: TGCGCCAGCAGCTTTTTTTCAGAGGGGTCCTACGAGCAGTACTTC

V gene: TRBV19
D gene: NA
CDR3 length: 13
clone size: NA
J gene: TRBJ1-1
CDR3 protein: CASSGFGNTEAFF
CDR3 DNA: TGTGCCAGTAGCGGCTTCGGGAACACTGAAGCTTTCTTT

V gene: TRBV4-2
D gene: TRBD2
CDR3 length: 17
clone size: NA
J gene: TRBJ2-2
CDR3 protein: CASSREIAGINTGELFF
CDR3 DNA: TGTGCCAGCAGCCGGGAAATAGCGGGGATAAACACCGGGGAGCTGTTTTTT

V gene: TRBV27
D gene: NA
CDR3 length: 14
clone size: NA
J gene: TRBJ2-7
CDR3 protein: CASSFGSGHREQYF
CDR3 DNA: TGTGCCAGCAGTTTTGGGTCAGGTCATCGCGAGCAGTACTTC

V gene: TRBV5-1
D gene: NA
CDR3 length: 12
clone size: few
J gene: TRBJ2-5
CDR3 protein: CASSFQQETQYF
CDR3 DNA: TGCGCCAGCAGCTTTCAGCAAGAGACCCAGTACTTC

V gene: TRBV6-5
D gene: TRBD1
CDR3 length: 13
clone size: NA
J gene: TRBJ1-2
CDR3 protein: CASSYGGQGAYTF
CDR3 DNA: TGTGCCAGCAGTTACGGGGGACAGGGTGCCTACACCTTC